The subject of this entry is one T cell receptor beta chain. The antigen remains undetermined. V was pared by 11 bases and J by 1 base, with 4 bases of the junction left unmatched. The CDR3 runs to 13 residues. Germline CDR1 is ENHRY and CDR2 is SYGVKD. The assay was immunoSEQ multiplex PCR, and TCRdb's table has in-frame clones only and misses some. The table lists some 96,000 clones, about 85% of them singletons. The source of the sample is a study of T cell responses to AZD1222 COVID-19 vaccine. Study-wide points: Donors were chiefly white British, with a greater number of females, and clonal diversity was perhaps underestimated.

Specimen: peripheral blood, collected on day 0 of AZD1222 vaccination. The receptor comes from an adult in good health. The genes are TRBV10-3 and TRBJ2-3; 9 nucleotides agree with TRBD2. The CDR3 region has the DNA TGTGCCGTCTGGACTAGCGGCACAGATACGCAGTATTTT. Translated, it gives CAVWTSGTDTQYF.